The rows below give T cell receptor beta chains drawn from one sample of a study of chemoradiotherapy in HPV16-positive cancers. Clones were sequenced by immunoSEQ multiplex PCR, and TCRdb holds only the in-frame ones, with some missing. The sample contains 870 or so clones, around nine tenths of which appear only once. The sample consisted of tumor tissue, taken from a patient who underwent chemoradiotherapy. The receptors derive from a human donor with HPV-associated anogenital cancer. CDR3s include the opening cysteine and the closing phenylalanine or tryptophan. The order of the fields is V gene, J gene, clone size, D gene, CDR3 protein, CDR3 DNA. A D gene is named only where the DNA matches it firmly. Expanded clones are given a class, and other clones once, few, many or no size at all.

V gene: TRBV9; J gene: TRBJ1-2; clone size: -; D gene: -; CDR3 protein: CASSDNRVHGYTF; CDR3 DNA: TGTGCCAGCAGCGATAACAGGGTTCATGGCTACACCTTC
V gene: TRBV12-5; J gene: TRBJ1-1; clone size: -; D gene: -; CDR3 protein: CASASNTEAFF; CDR3 DNA: TGTGCTAGTGCCTCCAACACTGAAGCTTTCTTT
V gene: TRBV2; J gene: TRBJ1-1; clone size: -; D gene: -; CDR3 protein: CASSETTVTEAFF; CDR3 DNA: TGTGCCAGCAGTGAAACCACGGTCACTGAAGCTTTCTTT
V gene: TRBV15; J gene: TRBJ1-4; clone size: -; D gene: -; CDR3 protein: CATSRGSTGLGEKLFF; CDR3 DNA: TGTGCCACCAGCAGAGGTTCGACAGGATTAGGTGAAAAACTGTTTTTT
V gene: TRBV5-4; J gene: TRBJ2-5; clone size: -; D gene: -; CDR3 protein: CASSTRVAGTSEETQYF; CDR3 DNA: TGTGCCAGCAGCACGAGGGTAGCCGGGACCTCCGAGGAGACCCAGTACTTC
V gene: TRBV19; J gene: TRBJ2-2; clone size: -; D gene: TRBD1; CDR3 protein: CASTTTGGIGELFF; CDR3 DNA: TGTGCCAGTACTACGACAGGGGGCATCGGGGAGCTGTTTTTT
V gene: TRBV27; J gene: TRBJ1-1; clone size: -; D gene: -; CDR3 protein: CASSLGRWNTEAFF; CDR3 DNA: TGTGCCAGTTCCCTGGGGCGGTGGAACACTGAAGCTTTCTTT
V gene: TRBV4-3; J gene: TRBJ2-7; clone size: -; D gene: -; CDR3 protein: CASSRSDIHEQYF; CDR3 DNA: TGCGCCAGCAGCCGCTCAGATATCCACGAGCAGTACTTC
V gene: TRBV7-4; J gene: TRBJ2-3; clone size: -; D gene: -; CDR3 protein: CASSLEVRAFTDTQYF; CDR3 DNA: TGTGCCAGCAGCTTAGAGGTTCGGGCCTTCACAGATACGCAGTATTTT
V gene: TRBV18; J gene: TRBJ1-4; clone size: -; D gene: -; CDR3 protein: CASSPRENEKLFF; CDR3 DNA: TGTGCCAGCTCCCCCCGGGAGAATGAAAAACTGTTTTTT
V gene: TRBV7-9; J gene: TRBJ2-3; clone size: -; D gene: -; CDR3 protein: CASSAWDGSTDTQYF; CDR3 DNA: TGTGCCAGCAGCGCCTGGGACGGCTCCACAGATACGCAGTATTTT
V gene: TRBV13; J gene: TRBJ1-1; clone size: -; D gene: -; CDR3 protein: CASSFTRGNEAFF; CDR3 DNA: TGTGCCAGCAGCTTTACAAGGGGAAATGAAGCTTTCTTT
V gene: TRBV7-8; J gene: TRBJ2-5; clone size: -; D gene: -; CDR3 protein: CASSPGPQTETQYF; CDR3 DNA: TGTGCCAGCAGTCCGGGACCTCAGACAGAGACCCAGTACTTC
V gene: TRBV19; J gene: TRBJ1-6; clone size: -; D gene: TRBD1; CDR3 protein: CASRERTGANSPLHF; CDR3 DNA: TGTGCCAGTAGGGAAAGGACAGGGGCTAATTCACCCCTCCACTTT
V gene: TRBV2; J gene: TRBJ1-5; clone size: -; D gene: -; CDR3 protein: CASSEGILGNQPQHF; CDR3 DNA: TGTGCCAGCAGTGAAGGCATCCTCGGCAATCAGCCCCAGCATTTT
V gene: TRBV5-5; J gene: TRBJ2-3; clone size: -; D gene: TRBD2; CDR3 protein: CASSLPAGSTDTQYF; CDR3 DNA: TGTGCCAGCAGCTTGCCAGCGGGGAGCACAGATACGCAGTATTTT
V gene: TRBV19; J gene: TRBJ1-2; clone size: once; D gene: TRBD1; CDR3 protein: CASSIATGGSYGYTF; CDR3 DNA: TGTGCCAGTAGTATAGCTACAGGGGGCAGCTATGGCTACACCTTC
V gene: TRBV7-7; J gene: TRBJ2-1; clone size: -; D gene: -; CDR3 protein: CASSPSSHGGEQFF; CDR3 DNA: TGTGCCAGCAGCCCCTCGTCTCACGGCGGTGAGCAGTTCTTC
V gene: TRBV19; J gene: TRBJ1-1; clone size: -; D gene: TRBD1; CDR3 protein: CASSPDRLNTEAFF; CDR3 DNA: TGTGCCAGTAGCCCGGACAGGTTGAACACTGAAGCTTTCTTT
V gene: TRBV5-1; J gene: TRBJ2-5; clone size: -; D gene: TRBD2; CDR3 protein: CASSPGRGQETQYF; CDR3 DNA: TGCGCCAGCAGCCCGGGGCGGGGGCAAGAGACCCAGTACTTC
V gene: TRBV29-1; J gene: TRBJ1-1; clone size: -; D gene: -; CDR3 protein: CSVEGGVERVTEAFF; CDR3 DNA: TGCAGCGTTGAGGGAGGGGTCGAACGGGTCACTGAAGCTTTCTTT
V gene: TRBV7-2; J gene: TRBJ1-5; clone size: -; D gene: -; CDR3 protein: CASSLAMGGNQPQHF; CDR3 DNA: TGTGCCAGCAGCTTAGCGATGGGAGGGAATCAGCCCCAGCATTTT
V gene: TRBV11-1; J gene: TRBJ1-1; clone size: -; D gene: -; CDR3 protein: CASSLASGLNTEAFF; CDR3 DNA: TGTGCCAGCAGCTTAGCTTCGGGACTGAACACTGAAGCTTTCTTT
V gene: TRBV15; J gene: TRBJ2-5; clone size: -; D gene: -; CDR3 protein: CATSRDQGKETQYF; CDR3 DNA: TGTGCCACCAGCAGAGATCAAGGAAAAGAGACCCAGTACTTC
V gene: TRBV5-6; J gene: TRBJ1-6; clone size: -; D gene: -; CDR3 protein: CASSSTNRVFTLHF; CDR3 DNA: TGTGCCAGCAGCTCGACGAACAGGGTTTTTACCCTCCACTTT
V gene: TRBV7-2; J gene: TRBJ2-7; clone size: -; D gene: TRBD1; CDR3 protein: CASSAGQDYTYEQYF; CDR3 DNA: TGTGCCAGCAGCGCGGGACAGGATTACACCTACGAGCAGTACTTC
V gene: TRBV6-4; J gene: TRBJ1-6; clone size: -; D gene: -; CDR3 protein: CASSDSLDPGSPLHF; CDR3 DNA: TGTGCCAGCAGTGACTCGCTCGATCCCGGATCACCCCTCCACTTT
V gene: TRBV6-1; J gene: TRBJ1-1; clone size: -; D gene: TRBD1; CDR3 protein: CASGGRQGGTEAFF; CDR3 DNA: TGTGCCAGCGGAGGCCGACAGGGCGGCACTGAAGCTTTCTTT
V gene: TRBV5-5; J gene: TRBJ2-7; clone size: -; D gene: TRBD2; CDR3 protein: CASSQTSGASYEQYF; CDR3 DNA: TGTGCCAGCAGCCAGACTAGCGGGGCATCATACGAGCAGTACTTC
V gene: TRBV5-5; J gene: TRBJ2-1; clone size: -; D gene: -; CDR3 protein: CASSLEGGYVEQFF; CDR3 DNA: TGTGCCAGCAGCTTGGAAGGCGGGTACGTTGAGCAGTTCTTC
V gene: TRBV10-3; J gene: TRBJ2-3; clone size: once; D gene: -; CDR3 protein: CAISEGDWPTDTQYF; CDR3 DNA: TGTGCCATCAGTGAGGGGGACTGGCCCACAGATACGCAGTATTTT
V gene: TRBV28; J gene: TRBJ1-1; clone size: -; D gene: TRBD1; CDR3 protein: CASWTGGGNTEAFF; CDR3 DNA: TGTGCCAGCTGGACAGGGGGCGGGAACACTGAAGCTTTCTTT
V gene: TRBV13; J gene: TRBJ2-2; clone size: -; D gene: -; CDR3 protein: CASPLPGPSNTGELFF; CDR3 DNA: TGTGCCAGCCCTCTCCCGGGGCCCTCGAACACCGGGGAGCTGTTTTTT
V gene: TRBV30; J gene: TRBJ1-5; clone size: -; D gene: -; CDR3 protein: CACSVGGNQPQHF; CDR3 DNA: TGTGCCTGTTCCGTAGGGGGAAATCAGCCCCAGCATTTT
V gene: TRBV5-4; J gene: TRBJ1-1; clone size: -; D gene: TRBD1; CDR3 protein: CASSSRQGLVTEAFF; CDR3 DNA: TGTGCCAGCAGCTCCAGACAGGGCCTCGTCACTGAAGCTTTCTTT
V gene: TRBV5-1; J gene: TRBJ2-4; clone size: -; D gene: -; CDR3 protein: CASSVESGLAKNIQYF; CDR3 DNA: TGCGCCAGCAGCGTCGAATCAGGGTTAGCCAAAAACATTCAGTACTTC
V gene: TRBV5-6; J gene: TRBJ1-2; clone size: -; D gene: -; CDR3 protein: CASSLPGLRSYGYTF; CDR3 DNA: TGTGCCAGCAGCTTGCCGGGCCTTCGGTCCTATGGCTACACCTTC
V gene: TRBV7-2; J gene: TRBJ1-1; clone size: -; D gene: -; CDR3 protein: CASSLFRVNTEAFF; CDR3 DNA: TGTGCCAGCAGCTTGTTCCGGGTGAACACTGAAGCTTTCTTT
V gene: TRBV9; J gene: TRBJ1-4; clone size: -; D gene: TRBD1; CDR3 protein: CASSTPQGGNEKLFF; CDR3 DNA: TGTGCCAGCAGCACCCCCCAGGGGGGTAATGAAAAACTGTTTTTT
V gene: TRBV9; J gene: TRBJ2-1; clone size: -; D gene: TRBD1; CDR3 protein: CASSVADRVRSRNEQFF; CDR3 DNA: TGTGCCAGCAGCGTAGCGGACAGGGTAAGATCCCGTAATGAGCAGTTCTTC
V gene: TRBV18; J gene: TRBJ1-1; clone size: -; D gene: -; CDR3 protein: CASSPSGGDTEAFF; CDR3 DNA: TGTGCCAGCTCACCAAGTGGGGGTGACACTGAAGCTTTCTTT
V gene: TRBV29-1; J gene: TRBJ2-2; clone size: few; D gene: -; CDR3 protein: CSAGSGHNTGELFF; CDR3 DNA: TGCAGCGCCGGGTCCGGACACAACACCGGGGAGCTGTTTTTT
V gene: TRBV5-6; J gene: TRBJ1-1; clone size: -; D gene: -; CDR3 protein: CASSLGLDAFF; CDR3 DNA: TGTGCCAGCAGCTTGGGGTTGGATGCTTTCTTT
V gene: TRBV2; J gene: TRBJ2-6; clone size: -; D gene: TRBD2; CDR3 protein: CATTGGSGANVLTF; CDR3 DNA: TGTGCCACCACGGGGGGCTCTGGGGCCAACGTCCTGACTTTC
V gene: TRBV2; J gene: TRBJ2-5; clone size: -; D gene: TRBD1; CDR3 protein: CASSRDSPGPQYF; CDR3 DNA: TGTGCCAGCAGCCGGGACAGTCCGGGACCCCAGTACTTC